This T cell receptor (beta chain) was sequenced for a study of blood T cell repertoires in COVID-19 (dated by TCRdb to the early 2020s). Turning to the overall study: Samples from collaborators originated in the United States, Italy and Spain and spanned both the acute and convalescent phases of COVID-19. The repertoires were released in a freely available public database intended as a resource for research on the immune response to SARS-CoV-2. Deeply sampled blood TCRbeta repertoires from subjects exposed to, actively infected with, or recovered from COVID-19 were included in the dataset. The samples were drawn from two sources: the first 160 participants of the ongoing ImmuneRACE study, and fewer than 1,500 subjects contributed by 6 global collaborators. HLA class I and class II types, where available, came from metadata supplied by the sample provider rather than from assay-based typing. The material from the prospective study consisted of cDNA or gDNA derived from T cells, B-cell-depleted T cells, or PBMCs. Sample metadata almost always included a de-identified subject ID, COVID-19 status, age in years and sex.

TCRbeta CDR3 regions were amplified from genomic DNA by means of the immunoSEQ Assay, a bias-controlled multiplex PCR. The paper's data handling went like this. Nucleated cell counts per sample were estimated from amplification of reference gene primers within the assay. To quantify the absolute abundance of each unique TCRbeta CDR3 rearrangement, sequence reads were collapsed and filtered. For each sample, productive Simpson clonality was calculated as the square root of Simpson's diversity index over productive rearrangements. What TCRdb holds here is the immuneACCESS table cut down to in-frame rearrangements. Part of the clones is not present; checked against another copy, under half of the missing clones reflect an unresolved V gene, and the others are unexplained. The DNA gave D and trimming, while V, J and clone size come from that table. The sample table contains about 480,000 clones; only one count was recorded for roughly 90% of them. 1.8% of the sample comes from the top ten.

Results and caveats for the whole study, not just this receptor: Clinical and demographic metadata were provided uncurated, with the amount varying by source and participant.

Note on this clone: Its specific antigen is unknown. Base qualities are not at hand, and no much larger clone is one base apart.

The germline V gene encodes CDR1 LGHNA and CDR2 YSLEER. The CDR3 covers 15 residues, taking in both the cysteine and the phenylalanine. The entry retains the CDR3 DNA only, 45 bases that are in frame from base 1. V sheds 0 bases and J sheds 5 bases, leaving 13 bases between their ends. In the prospective study, participants were about 18 to 89 years old, resided in approximately 25 geographic areas of the United States, and were enrolled through a virtual design. Cohort assignment in the prospective study relied on participant-reported clinical history from a screening survey and a study questionnaire. Recovered participants in ImmuneRACE Cohort 3 were defined as having two consecutive negative NP/OP PCR tests, clearance from a healthcare professional, or resolution of symptoms. Each participant in the prospective study had whole blood, serum and a nasopharyngeal or oropharyngeal swab collected by mobile phlebotomists. Participants in the prospective study had the option to provide additional blood draws and questionnaires over a roughly two-month period. Prospective study blood samples were shipped either frozen or at room temperature before DNA extraction.

Sequencing used PBMCs or T cells enriched from blood (not recorded which). Recombination linked TRBV4-3 to TRBJ1-1; matching of 6 bases hints at TRBD1 as the D gene. This receptor was obtained from a woman aged 40 to 50 who had recovered from COVID-19. At the DNA level, the sequence is TGCGCCAGCAGCCAAGATCCTACAGGGAGTACTGAAGCTTTCTTT. The resulting protein is CASSQDPTGSTEAFF.